The entry below describes one T cell receptor (beta chain). Looked up from germline, CDR1 is SQVTM and CDR2 is ANQGSEA. V lost 5 bases and J lost 1, with 3 bases in between. This CDR3 spans 12 amino acids. This sample is drawn from a study of blood T cell repertoires in COVID-19. Study context: Sites across the United States, Italy and Spain contributed samples from acute and convalescent COVID-19. The analysed material was cDNA or gDNA that came from T cells, B-cell-depleted T cells, or PBMCs.

Original methodology: Amplification of reference gene primers was used by the study to estimate nucleated cell counts. Method: immunoSEQ multiplex PCR; TCRdb's copy keeps in-frame clones and lacks some. From that table come the V and J calls and clone size; the DNA was used to work out D and trimming. The sample records fewer than 150,000 clones, roughly 90% being singletons. The rearrangement joins TRBV29-1 to TRBJ2-6, with D hard to call. The sequence was obtained from an older woman who had recovered from COVID-19. The specimen sequenced was peripheral blood. The CDR3 spells CSVSSGANVLTF. The CDR3 region has the DNA TGCAGCGTTTCTTCTGGGGCCAACGTCCTGACTTTC. The full variable domain, completed using reference TRBV29-1 and TRBJ2-6, is SAVISQKPSRDICQRGTSLTIQCQVDSQVTMMFWYRQQPGQSLTLIATANQGSEATYESGFVIDKFPISRPNLTFSTLTVSNMSPEDSSIYLCSVSSGANVLTFGAGSRLTVL.